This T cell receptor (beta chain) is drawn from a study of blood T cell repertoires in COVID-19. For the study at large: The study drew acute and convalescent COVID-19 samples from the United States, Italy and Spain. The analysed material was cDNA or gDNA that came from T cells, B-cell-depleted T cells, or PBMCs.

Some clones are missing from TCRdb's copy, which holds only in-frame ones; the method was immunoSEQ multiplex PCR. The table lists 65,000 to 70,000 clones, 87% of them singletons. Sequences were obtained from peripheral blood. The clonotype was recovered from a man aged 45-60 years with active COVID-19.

CDR3 nucleotides: TGTGCCAGCAGAAATCAGGCTCGCACAACAGATACGCAGTATTTT. It specifies CASRNQARTTDTQYF. J is TRBJ2-3 and V is TRBV2; D unresolved. V was pared by 6 bases and J by 3 bases, with 16 bases between. The CDR3 loop spans 15 amino acids. CDR1 is SNHLY, CDR2 FYNNEI, per germline.